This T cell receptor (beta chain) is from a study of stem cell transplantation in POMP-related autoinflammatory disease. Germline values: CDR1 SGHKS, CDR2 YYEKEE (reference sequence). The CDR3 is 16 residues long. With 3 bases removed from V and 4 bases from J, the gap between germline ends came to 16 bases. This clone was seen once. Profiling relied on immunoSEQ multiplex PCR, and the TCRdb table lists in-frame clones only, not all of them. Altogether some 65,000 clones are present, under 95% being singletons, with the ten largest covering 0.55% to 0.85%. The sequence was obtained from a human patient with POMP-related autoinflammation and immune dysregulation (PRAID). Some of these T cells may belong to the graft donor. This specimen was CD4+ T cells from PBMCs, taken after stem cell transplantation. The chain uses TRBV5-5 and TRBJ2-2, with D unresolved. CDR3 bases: TGTGCCAGCAGCTCACGGGTCGCACGGGCCACCGGGGAGCTGTTTTTT. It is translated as CASSSRVARATGELFF.